This passage covers 25 T cell receptor beta chains from one sample sequenced in a study of blood T cell repertoires in COVID-19. Repertoires were generated with immunoSEQ multiplex PCR, while TCRdb's copy carries only in-frame clones and drops some. In the table there are around 200,000 clones, over 65% of which are singletons. The sample taken for sequencing was peripheral blood. Every receptor here comes from a person aged 70 to 85 with COVID-19, enrolled during active disease.

This chain links TRBV19 with TRBJ2-7; TRBD1 aligns across 7 bases. CDR1 is LNHDA, CDR2 SQIVND, per germline (reference sequence). The CDR3 spans 16 residues. V shed 4 bases and J 3 bases; nucleotides not matched to a gene: 12. This CDR3 is CASSTSFSNRGYEQYF. Here the CDR3 DNA reads TGTGCCAGTAGTACCTCGTTCAGCAACAGGGGCTACGAGCAGTACTTC.

This chain connects TRBV9 to TRBJ2-7, with 8 bases that match TRBD1. CDR1 is SGDLS and CDR2 is YYNGEE in the germline V gene. J gave up 3 bases and V 2 bases, and 7 bases lay outside the gene matches. This CDR3 is built from 15 residues. Here the CDR3 DNA reads TGTGCCAGCAGCGTTGACAACACAGGGGGCTACGAGCAGTACTTC. Its translation is CASSVDNTGGYEQYF.

The CDR3 DNA reads as TGTGCCAGCAGAGTACTAGCGCAGAACACCGGGGAGCTGTTTTTT. The encoded protein is CASRVLAQNTGELFF. The V and J genes are TRBV2 and TRBJ2-2, with 7 bases that match TRBD2. Trimming at V came to 6 bases and at J to 1 base, leaving 5 bases not matched to a gene. The CDR3 totals 15 residues. In germline, CDR1 is SNHLY, CDR2 FYNNEI.

This clone was counted a single time. The chain joins TRBV2 to TRBJ2-5; D uncertain. With 6 bases removed from V and 1 base from J, the gap between germline ends came to 12 bases. The CDR3 contains 14 residues. In germline, CDR1 is SNHLY, CDR2 FYNNEI. Here the CDR3 DNA reads TGTGCCAGCAGGGTCCTCGCGATCCAAGAGACCCAGTACTTC. Translation gives CASRVLAIQETQYF.

The chain couples TRBV15 to TRBJ1-5; TRBD1 matches 11 bases. The CDR3 covers 17 residues. V lost 2 bases, J lost 3 bases, and 6 bases stayed unmatched. Germline loops: CDR1 LNHNV, CDR2 YYDKDF (reference sequence). The DNA for the CDR3 is TGTGCCACCAGCAGACCCCCGGACAGGGGGCCCAATCAGCCCCAGCATTTT. Translating gives CATSRPPDRGPNQPQHF. Combining the CDR3 with reference TRBV15 and TRBJ1-5 gives the whole variable domain DAMVIQNPRYQVTQFGKPVTLSCSQTLNHNVMYWYQQKSSQAPKLLFHYYDKDFNNEADTPDNFQSRRPNTSFCFLDIRSPGLGDTAMYLCATSRPPDRGPNQPQHFGDGTRLSIL.

This rearrangement joins TRBV30 to TRBJ1-4; D not resolved. The CDR3 is 13 residues long. CDR1 and CDR2 (germline): GTSNPN, SVGIG (reference sequence). V was clipped by 0 bases and J by 7 bases, with 9 bases between them. The CDR3 loop reads CAWSVLSGEKLFF. The CDR3 bases are TGTGCCTGGAGTGTACTGTCAGGTGAAAAACTGTTTTTT.

The chain recombines TRBV5-8 with TRBJ1-1, with 7 bases that match TRBD1. This CDR3 is built from 14 residues. CDR1 SGHTS and CDR2 YDEGEE come from the germline V gene. V lost 5 bases and J lost 4; bases outside the gene matches: 8. Here the CDR3 DNA reads TGTGCCAGCAGTTCAGGACAGGCAGTCACTGAAGCTTTCTTT. This translates into CASSSGQAVTEAFF.

This chain joins TRBV9 and TRBJ1-5; D possibly corresponds to TRBD1 (6 bases). The ends were cut back, 4 bases at V and 6 bases at J, with 17 bases in the middle. The V gene's germline CDR1 is SGDLS and CDR2 YYNGEE. The CDR3 length is 15 residues. The DNA of the CDR3 is TGTGCCAGCAGCCCTTCTGGGGGGGCCTTTCAGCCCCAGCATTTT. Protein sequence: CASSPSGGAFQPQHF.

The V and J genes are TRBV11-2 and TRBJ2-2; D is possibly TRBD2 (6 bases). Trimming removed 7 bases from V and 8 bases from J, with 14 bases in between. Germline values: CDR1 SGHAT, CDR2 FQNNGV. The CDR3 extends over 13 amino acids. The DNA for the CDR3 is TGTGCCAGCACCACGTCGGGGGAAGGGGAGCTGTTTTTT. This gives the protein CASTTSGEGELFF.

V usage is TRBV19 and J usage is TRBJ1-4, with D maybe TRBD1 (5 bases). Per the germline V gene, CDR1 is LNHDA and CDR2 is SQIVND (reference sequence). V lost 3 bases, J lost 4 bases, and 18 bases lay in between. The CDR3 extends over 17 amino acids. CDR3 amino acids: CASSISAGWGSNEKLFF. In DNA form, the CDR3 reads TGTGCCAGTAGTATCTCAGCTGGTTGGGGCAGTAATGAAAAACTGTTTTTT.

This clone appeared once. The J gene is TRBJ2-1, the V gene TRBV19, with a tentative D call TRBD1 (6 bases). CDR1 LNHDA and CDR2 SQIVND come from the germline V gene (reference sequence). Trimming stripped 5 bases from V and 3 bases from J, with 8 bases between. CDR3 length: 13 residues. As DNA, the CDR3 is TGTGCCAGTAGTGGACAGAACTACAATGAGCAGTTCTTC. Translation: CASSGQNYNEQFF. Based on the CDR3 plus reference TRBV19 and TRBJ2-1, the full variable domain is DGGITQSPKYLFRKEGQNVTLSCEQNLNHDAMYWYRQDPGQGLRLIYYSQIVNDFQKGDIAEGYSVSREKKESFPLTVTSAQKNPTAFYLCASSGQNYNEQFFGPGTRLTVL.

The V and J genes are TRBV18 and TRBJ1-1; TRBD1 is a possible D gene (6 bases). V was trimmed by 5 bases and J by 0 bases, leaving 13 bases between them. The germline gives CDR1 KGHSH, CDR2 LQKENI. There are 15 residues in the CDR3. As DNA, the CDR3 is TGTGCCAGCTCATTGGGACAACTCATGAACACTGAAGCTTTCTTT. Translating gives CASSLGQLMNTEAFF. Complete variable domain (other parts from reference TRBV18 and TRBJ1-1): NAGVMQNPRHLVRRRGQEARLRCSPMKGHSHVYWYRQLPEEGLKFMVYLQKENIIDESGMPKERFSAEFPKEGPSILRIQQVVRGDSAAYFCASSLGQLMNTEAFFGQGTRLTVV.

This clone has a handful of counts. The chain couples TRBV6-1 to TRBJ1-2, with D possibly matching TRBD1 (6 bases). The CDR3 length is 15 residues. From germline, CDR1 is MNHNS and CDR2 SASEGT. Trimming took 2 bases from V and 1 from J, leaving 11 bases between them. In nucleotides, the CDR3 is TGTGCCAGCAGTGAAAGGACAGATAATAACTATGGCTACACCTTC. Residues: CASSERTDNNYGYTF.

This clone was observed a few times. The V and J genes are TRBV6-2 or TRBV6-3 and TRBJ1-1; a weak D match, TRBD1 (5 bases). CDR1 MNHEY and CDR2 SVGEGT come from the germline V gene. Trimming stripped 4 bases from V and 5 bases from J, with 17 bases between. This CDR3 comprises 15 residues. The CDR3 loop reads CASSSNQGKGTEAFF. The DNA for the CDR3 is TGTGCCAGCAGTTCGAATCAGGGAAAGGGGACTGAAGCTTTCTTT.

The chain carries TRBV5-6 and TRBJ2-7; 7 bases map to TRBD1. The CDR3 contains 16 residues. J lost 2 bases, V lost 3 bases, and 11 bases had no gene match. CDR1 is SGHDT, CDR2 YYEEEE, per germline. CDR3 nucleotide sequence: TGTGCCAGCAGCTACAAGCCTACAGGGGCTCCCTACGAGCAGTACTTC. Translation: CASSYKPTGAPYEQYF.

V and J are TRBV18 and TRBJ2-1, with D perhaps TRBD1 (6 bases). Germline CDR1 is KGHSH and CDR2 is LQKENI. V was shortened by 0 bases and J by 2 bases, with 11 bases between the two germline ends. The CDR3 totals 16 residues. The CDR3 DNA follows: TGTGCCAGCTCACCACCGTCCGGACAGACCTACAATGAGCAGTTCTTC. This translates into CASSPPSGQTYNEQFF.

The V call is TRBV29-1, the J call TRBJ1-1; a weak D match, TRBD1 (6 bases). The germline CDR1 and CDR2 sequences are SQVTM and ANQGSEA. V was clipped by 7 bases and J by 5 bases, with 20 bases between them. The CDR3 contains 14 residues. The CDR3 here is CSAAVQKRGTEAFF. DNA for the CDR3: TGCAGCGCTGCAGTACAGAAGAGGGGGACTGAAGCTTTCTTT. The full variable domain, its missing parts supplied by reference TRBV29-1 and TRBJ1-1, is SAVISQKPSRDICQRGTSLTIQCQVDSQVTMMFWYRQQPGQSLTLIATANQGSEATYESGFVIDKFPISRPNLTFSTLTVSNMSPEDSSIYLCSAAVQKRGTEAFFGQGTRLTVV.

This rearrangement joins TRBV7-9 to TRBJ1-5, with TRBD1 matching 9 bases. CDR1 is SEHNR and CDR2 is FQNEAQ in the germline V gene (reference sequence). CDR3 length equals 13 residues. Trimming took 4 bases from V and 6 from J; bases not matched to a gene: 1. Here the CDR3 DNA reads TGTGCCAGCAGCTCGACAGGGGGTCAGCCCCAGCATTTT. Translating gives CASSSTGGQPQHF.

The chain couples TRBV11-1 to TRBJ1-6; TRBD1 is a possible D gene (5 bases). Germline loops: CDR1 SGHAT, CDR2 FQDESV (reference sequence). This CDR3 is 14 amino acids long. Trimming removed 5 bases at V and 5 bases at J, with 10 bases between. The CDR3 region is CASSGRVDNSPLHF. The CDR3 nucleotides are TGTGCCAGCAGCGGCAGGGTAGATAATTCACCCCTCCACTTT.

The V call is TRBV12-3 or TRBV12-4, the J call TRBJ1-2; the D gene is possibly TRBD1 (5 bases). With 3 bases removed from V and 4 bases from J, the gap between germline ends came to 9 bases. The CDR3 spans 13 residues. CDR3 residues: CASSFPGAYGYTF. Here the CDR3 DNA reads TGTGCCAGCAGTTTTCCTGGGGCCTATGGCTACACCTTC.

The genes are TRBV7-2 and TRBJ2-7; TRBD1 might be the D (6 bases). The CDR3 consists of 16 residues. The V end was cut by 2 bases, the J end by 0 bases, with 14 bases between. The germline V gene encodes CDR1 SGHTA and CDR2 FQGNSA. For the CDR3, the DNA is TGTGCCAGCAGCTTATCTCCAGGGGTGGGCTCCTACGAGCAGTACTTC. The encoded protein is CASSLSPGVGSYEQYF.

This clone has only a few counts. The rearrangement joins TRBV27 to TRBJ1-3; weak D call: TRBD1 (6 bases). The CDR3 length is 15 residues. The germline gives CDR1 MNHEY, CDR2 SMNVEV (reference sequence). Trimming took off 5 bases at V and 3 bases at J, with 14 bases between the two ends. The CDR3 loop reads CASSQQGGFGNTIYF. CDR3 coding DNA: TGTGCCAGCAGTCAACAGGGTGGGTTTGGAAACACCATATATTTT.

The chain joins TRBV28 to TRBJ1-2, with D possibly being TRBD1 (6 bases). This CDR3 is built from 16 residues. CDR1 and CDR2 from the germline V gene are MDHEN and SYDVKM. V was trimmed by 2 bases and J by 2 bases, leaving 15 bases between them. Here the CDR3 DNA reads TGTGCCAGCAGTTTAGAGACGGGACACCCGAACTATGGCTACACCTTC. Translating it yields CASSLETGHPNYGYTF.

CDR3 residues: CASSFRGTGVKGQYF. CDR3 bases: TGTGCCAGCAGCTTCAGAGGGACAGGGGTAAAGGGGCAGTACTTC. This rearrangement joins TRBV5-6 to TRBJ2-7; 10 bases are shared with TRBD1. The CDR3 totals 15 residues. The V and J ends lost 2 bases and 9 bases, in that order; junction bases with no gene match: 11. Germline CDR1 reads SGHDT; CDR2 reads YYEEEE.

This sequence joins TRBV18 and TRBJ1-4; D unclear. Germline lookup yields CDR1 KGHSH and CDR2 LQKENI. V lost 3 bases to trimming and J lost 8 bases, with 13 bases between them. This CDR3 contains 14 residues. In nucleotides, the CDR3 is TGTGCCAGCTCACCGCGGGGAGTAAGGGAAAAACTGTTTTTT. This translates into CASSPRGVREKLFF.